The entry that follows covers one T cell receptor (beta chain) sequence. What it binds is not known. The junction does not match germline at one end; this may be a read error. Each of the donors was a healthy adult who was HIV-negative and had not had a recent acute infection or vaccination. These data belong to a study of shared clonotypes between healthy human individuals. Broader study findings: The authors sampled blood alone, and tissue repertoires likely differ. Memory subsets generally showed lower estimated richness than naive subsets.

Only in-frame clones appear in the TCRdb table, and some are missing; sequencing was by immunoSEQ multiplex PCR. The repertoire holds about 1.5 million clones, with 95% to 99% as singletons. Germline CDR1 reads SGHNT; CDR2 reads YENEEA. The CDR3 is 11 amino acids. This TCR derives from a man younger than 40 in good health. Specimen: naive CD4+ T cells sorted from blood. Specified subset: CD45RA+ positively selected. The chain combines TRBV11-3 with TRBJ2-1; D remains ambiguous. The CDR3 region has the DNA TGTGCCAGCAGCTCCTCCAATGAGCAGTTCTTC. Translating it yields CASSSSNEQFF.